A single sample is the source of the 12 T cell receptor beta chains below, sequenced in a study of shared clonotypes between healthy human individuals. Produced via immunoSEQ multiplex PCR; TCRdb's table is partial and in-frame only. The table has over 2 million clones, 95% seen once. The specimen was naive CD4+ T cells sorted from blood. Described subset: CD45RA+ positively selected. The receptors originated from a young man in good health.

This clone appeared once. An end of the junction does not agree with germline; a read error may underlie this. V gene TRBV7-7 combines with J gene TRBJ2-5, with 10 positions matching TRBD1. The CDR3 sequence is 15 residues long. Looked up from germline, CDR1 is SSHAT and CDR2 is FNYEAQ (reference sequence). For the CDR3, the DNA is TGTGCTAGCAGCTCGGGACAGGGGCTGGAAGAGACCCAGTACTTC. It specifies CASSSGQGLEETQYF.

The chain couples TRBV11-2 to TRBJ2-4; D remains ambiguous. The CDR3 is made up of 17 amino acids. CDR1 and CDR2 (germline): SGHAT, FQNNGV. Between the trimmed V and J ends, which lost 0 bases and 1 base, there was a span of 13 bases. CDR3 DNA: TGTGCCAGCAGCTTAGATTTGAGCTTCCGGGCCAAAAACATTCAGTACTTC. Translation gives CASSLDLSFRAKNIQYF.

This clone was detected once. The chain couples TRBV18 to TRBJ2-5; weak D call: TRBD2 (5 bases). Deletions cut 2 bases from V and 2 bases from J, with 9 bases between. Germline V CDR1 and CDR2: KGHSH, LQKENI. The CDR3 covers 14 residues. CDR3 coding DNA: TGTGCCAGCTCACCAGGGGAGTTTCAAGAGACCCAGTACTTC. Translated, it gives CASSPGEFQETQYF.

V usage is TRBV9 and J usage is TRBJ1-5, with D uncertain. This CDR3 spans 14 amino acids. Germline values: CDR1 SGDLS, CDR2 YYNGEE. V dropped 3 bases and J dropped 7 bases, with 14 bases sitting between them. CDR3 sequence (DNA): TGTGCCAGCAGCGGAGGAGGGCTCGGGCAGCCCCAGCATTTT. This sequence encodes CASSGGGLGQPQHF.

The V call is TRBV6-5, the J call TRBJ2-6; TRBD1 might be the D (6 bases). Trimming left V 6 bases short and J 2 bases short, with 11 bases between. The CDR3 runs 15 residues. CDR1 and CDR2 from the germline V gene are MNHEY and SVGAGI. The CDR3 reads CASRNTGTGANVLTF. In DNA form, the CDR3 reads TGTGCCAGCAGAAACACAGGGACTGGGGCCAACGTCCTGACTTTC.

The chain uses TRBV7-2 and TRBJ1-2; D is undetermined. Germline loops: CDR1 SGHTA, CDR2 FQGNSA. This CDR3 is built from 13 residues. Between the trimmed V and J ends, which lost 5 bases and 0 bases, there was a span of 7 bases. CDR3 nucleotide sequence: TGTGCCAGCAGCCAGAGAGCTAACTATGGCTACACCTTC. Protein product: CASSQRANYGYTF. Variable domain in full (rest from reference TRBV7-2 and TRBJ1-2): GAGVSQSPSNKVTEKGKDVELRCDPISGHTALYWYRQSLGQGLEFLIYFQGNSAPDKSGLPSDRFSAERTGGSVSTLTIQRTQQEDSAVYLCASSQRANYGYTFGSGTRLTVV.

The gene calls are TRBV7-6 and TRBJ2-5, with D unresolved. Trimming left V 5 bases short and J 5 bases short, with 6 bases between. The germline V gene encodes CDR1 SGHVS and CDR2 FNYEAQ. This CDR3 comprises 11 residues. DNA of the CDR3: TGTGCCAGCAGCAGCGCTGAGACCCAGTACTTC. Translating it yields CASSSAETQYF.

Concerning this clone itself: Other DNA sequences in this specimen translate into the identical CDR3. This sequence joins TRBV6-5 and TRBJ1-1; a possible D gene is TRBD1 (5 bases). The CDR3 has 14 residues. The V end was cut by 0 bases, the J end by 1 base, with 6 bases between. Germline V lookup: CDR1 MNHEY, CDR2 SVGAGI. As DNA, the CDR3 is TGTGCCAGCAGTTACTCGAGGGGGAACACTGAAGCTTTCTTT. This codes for CASSYSRGNTEAFF.

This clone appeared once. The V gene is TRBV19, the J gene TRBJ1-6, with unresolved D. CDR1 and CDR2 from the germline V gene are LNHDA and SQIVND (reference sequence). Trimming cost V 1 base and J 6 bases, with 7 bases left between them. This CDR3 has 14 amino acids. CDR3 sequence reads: CASSIAIGNSPLHF. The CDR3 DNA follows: TGTGCCAGTAGTATAGCGATAGGTAATTCACCCCTCCACTTT.

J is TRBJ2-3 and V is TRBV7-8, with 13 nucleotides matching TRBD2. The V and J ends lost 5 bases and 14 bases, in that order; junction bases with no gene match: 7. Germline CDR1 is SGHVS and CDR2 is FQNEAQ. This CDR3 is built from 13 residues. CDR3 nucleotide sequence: TGTGCCAGCAGCCCGGGACTAGCGGGGAATAGGTATTTT. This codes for CASSPGLAGNRYF.

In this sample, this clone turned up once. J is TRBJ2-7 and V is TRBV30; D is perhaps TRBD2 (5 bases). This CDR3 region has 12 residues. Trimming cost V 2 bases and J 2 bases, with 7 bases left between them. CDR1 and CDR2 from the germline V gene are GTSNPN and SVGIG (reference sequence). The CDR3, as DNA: TGTGCCTGGAGTACTAGGGCCTACGAGCAGTACTTC. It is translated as CAWSTRAYEQYF.

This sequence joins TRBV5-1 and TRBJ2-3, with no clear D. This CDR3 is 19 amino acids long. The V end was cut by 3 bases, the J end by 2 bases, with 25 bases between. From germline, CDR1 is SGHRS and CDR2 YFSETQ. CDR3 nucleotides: TGCGCCAGCAGCTCGGTACCCTTGTCCCCCCAATTCGTCACAGATACGCAGTATTTT. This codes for CASSSVPLSPQFVTDTQYF.